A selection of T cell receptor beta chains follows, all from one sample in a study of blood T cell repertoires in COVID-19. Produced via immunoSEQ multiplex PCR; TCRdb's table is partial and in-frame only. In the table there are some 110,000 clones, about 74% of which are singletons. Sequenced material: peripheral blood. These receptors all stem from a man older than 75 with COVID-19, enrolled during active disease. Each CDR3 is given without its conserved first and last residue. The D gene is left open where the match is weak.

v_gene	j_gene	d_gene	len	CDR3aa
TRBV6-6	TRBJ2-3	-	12	ASSYINPRDTQY
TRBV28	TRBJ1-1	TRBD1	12	ATLSTGDRTEAF
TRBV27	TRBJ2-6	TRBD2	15	ASSFISGKGGANVLT
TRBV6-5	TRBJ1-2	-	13	ASSLTGSPLYGYT
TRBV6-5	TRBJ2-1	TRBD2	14	ASSYSAGGSYNEQF
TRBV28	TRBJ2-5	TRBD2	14	ASSSILAGDQETQY
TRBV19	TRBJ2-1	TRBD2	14	ASSNPGLAVAREQF
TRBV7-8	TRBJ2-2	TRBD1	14	ASSRGDRALGGELF
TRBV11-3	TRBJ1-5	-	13	ASSFYSLRVQPQH
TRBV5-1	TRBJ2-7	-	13	ASSLEPGKDYEQY
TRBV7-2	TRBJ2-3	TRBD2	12	ASSTASGTDTQY
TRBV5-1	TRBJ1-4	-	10	ASTLTGEKLF
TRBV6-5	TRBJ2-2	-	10	ASRGATGELF
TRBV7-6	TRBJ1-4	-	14	ASSAIDSATNEKLF
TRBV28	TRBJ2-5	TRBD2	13	ASSPVGEGPETQY
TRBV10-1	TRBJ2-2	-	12	ASREGLNTGELF
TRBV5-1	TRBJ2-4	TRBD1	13	ASSLAGDRGYIQY
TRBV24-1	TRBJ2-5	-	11	ATSARSQETQY
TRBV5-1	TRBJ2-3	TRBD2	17	ASSGTSGRAPSSTDTQY
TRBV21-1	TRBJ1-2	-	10	AVKGLNYGYT
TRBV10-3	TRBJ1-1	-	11	AIARIINTEAF
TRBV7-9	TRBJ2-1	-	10	ASARELDEQF
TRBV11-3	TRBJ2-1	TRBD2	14	ASSRSGGFGNNEQF
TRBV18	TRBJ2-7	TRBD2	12	ASSRVAGGDEQY
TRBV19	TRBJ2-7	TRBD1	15	ASSIDLHAGGSYEQY
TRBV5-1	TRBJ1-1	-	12	ASSLAAGSTEAF
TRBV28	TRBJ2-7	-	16	ASSTIAGNPNPPYEQY
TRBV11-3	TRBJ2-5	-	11	ASSLNGEETQY
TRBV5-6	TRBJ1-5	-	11	ASSLHRSQPQH
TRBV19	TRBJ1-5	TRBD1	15	ASIGQGHQGGNQPQH
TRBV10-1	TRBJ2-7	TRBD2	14	ASSSGGGLVSYEQY
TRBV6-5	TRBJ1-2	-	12	ASSYGTPFMGYT
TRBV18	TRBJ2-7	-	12	ASSPPGGSYEQY
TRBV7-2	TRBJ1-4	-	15	ASSYGQSGATNEKLF
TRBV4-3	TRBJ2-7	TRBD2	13	ASSQDLLASYEQY
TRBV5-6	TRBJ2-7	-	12	ASSNRDSSYEQY
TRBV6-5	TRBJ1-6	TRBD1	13	ATASGTGVLSPLH
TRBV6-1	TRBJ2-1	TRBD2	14	ASSESVLAGGNEQF
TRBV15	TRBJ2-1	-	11	ATSSGHIDEQF
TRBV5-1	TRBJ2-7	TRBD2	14	ASSLMGGGTSYEQY
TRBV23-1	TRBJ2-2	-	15	ASSHRREGANTGELF
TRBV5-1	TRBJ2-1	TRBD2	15	ASSWGLAGSSYNEQF
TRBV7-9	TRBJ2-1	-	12	ASSWGVSYNEQF
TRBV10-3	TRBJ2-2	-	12	AISESSWTGELF
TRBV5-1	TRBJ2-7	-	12	ASSPGLISYEQY
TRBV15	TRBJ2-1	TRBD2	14	ATSKGRLAAYNEQF
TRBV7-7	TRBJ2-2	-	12	ASSIYRETGELF
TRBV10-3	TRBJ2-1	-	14	AISESAGGTVNEQF
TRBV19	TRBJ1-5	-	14	ASSIAGVTGNQPQH
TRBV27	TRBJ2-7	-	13	ASSLDGRGGYEQY
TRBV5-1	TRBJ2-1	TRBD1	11	ASAQTGGDEQF
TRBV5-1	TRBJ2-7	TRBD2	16	ASSLGLAGGGFIYEQY